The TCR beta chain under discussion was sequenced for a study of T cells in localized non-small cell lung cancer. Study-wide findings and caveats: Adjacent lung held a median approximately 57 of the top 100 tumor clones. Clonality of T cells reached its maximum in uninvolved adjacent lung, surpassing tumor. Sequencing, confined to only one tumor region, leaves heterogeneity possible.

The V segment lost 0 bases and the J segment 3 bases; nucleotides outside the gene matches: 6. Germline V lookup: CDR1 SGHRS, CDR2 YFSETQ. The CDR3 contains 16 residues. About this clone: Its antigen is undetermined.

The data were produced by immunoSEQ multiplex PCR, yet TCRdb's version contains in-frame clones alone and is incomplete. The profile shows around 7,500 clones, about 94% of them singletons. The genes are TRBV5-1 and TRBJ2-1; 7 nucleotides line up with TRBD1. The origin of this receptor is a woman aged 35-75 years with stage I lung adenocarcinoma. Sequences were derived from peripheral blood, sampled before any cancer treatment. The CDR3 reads CASSLGQGTIYNEQFF. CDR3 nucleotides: TGCGCCAGCAGCTTGGGACAGGGTACAATCTACAATGAGCAGTTCTTC.